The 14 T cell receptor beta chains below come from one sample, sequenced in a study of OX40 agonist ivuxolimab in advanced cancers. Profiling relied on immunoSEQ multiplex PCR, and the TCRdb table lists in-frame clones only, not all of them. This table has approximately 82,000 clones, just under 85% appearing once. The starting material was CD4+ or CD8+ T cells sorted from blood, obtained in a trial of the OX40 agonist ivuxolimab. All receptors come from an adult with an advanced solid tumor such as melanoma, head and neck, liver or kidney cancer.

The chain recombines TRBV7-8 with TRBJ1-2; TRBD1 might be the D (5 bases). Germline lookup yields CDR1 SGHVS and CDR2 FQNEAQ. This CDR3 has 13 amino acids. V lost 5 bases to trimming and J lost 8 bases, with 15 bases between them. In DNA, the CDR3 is TGTGCCAGCAGCGAGGCGGGGGTATCCGGCTACACCTTC. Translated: CASSEAGVSGYTF.

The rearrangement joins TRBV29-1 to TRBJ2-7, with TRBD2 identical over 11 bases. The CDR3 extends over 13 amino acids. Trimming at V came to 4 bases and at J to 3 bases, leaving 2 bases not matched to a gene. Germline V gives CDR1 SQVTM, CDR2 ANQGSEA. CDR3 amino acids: CSVGLAGHYEQYF. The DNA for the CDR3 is TGCAGCGTTGGACTAGCGGGACACTACGAGCAGTACTTC.

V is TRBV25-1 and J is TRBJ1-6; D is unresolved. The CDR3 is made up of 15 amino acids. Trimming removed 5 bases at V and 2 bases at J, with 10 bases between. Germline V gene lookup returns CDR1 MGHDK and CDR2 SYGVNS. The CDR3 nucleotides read TGTGCCAGCAGTCAACGTGAGACCTATAATTCACCCCTCCACTTT. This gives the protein CASSQRETYNSPLHF.

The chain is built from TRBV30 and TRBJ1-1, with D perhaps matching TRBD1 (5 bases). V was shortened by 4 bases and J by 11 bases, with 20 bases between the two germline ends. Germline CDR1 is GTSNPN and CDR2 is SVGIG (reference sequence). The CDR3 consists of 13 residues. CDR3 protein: CAWTRTSPGGAFF. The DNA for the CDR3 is TGTGCCTGGACCCGGACATCTCCTGGAGGGGCTTTCTTT.

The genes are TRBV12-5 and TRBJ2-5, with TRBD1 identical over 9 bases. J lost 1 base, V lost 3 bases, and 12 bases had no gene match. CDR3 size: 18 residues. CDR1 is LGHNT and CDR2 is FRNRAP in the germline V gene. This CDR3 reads CASGFLPTGGFGQETQYF. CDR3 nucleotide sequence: TGTGCTAGTGGTTTCCTACCAACAGGGGGCTTTGGCCAAGAGACCCAGTACTTC.

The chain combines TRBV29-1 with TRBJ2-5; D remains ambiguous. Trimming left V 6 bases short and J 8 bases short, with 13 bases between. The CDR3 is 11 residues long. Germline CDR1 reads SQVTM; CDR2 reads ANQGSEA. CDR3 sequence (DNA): TGCAGCGTCTACAAGGAAATCACCCAGTACTTC. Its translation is CSVYKEITQYF.

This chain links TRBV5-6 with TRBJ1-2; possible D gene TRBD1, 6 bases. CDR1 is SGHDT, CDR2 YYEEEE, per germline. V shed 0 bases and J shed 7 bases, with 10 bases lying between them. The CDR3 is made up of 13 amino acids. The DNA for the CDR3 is TGTGCCAGCAGCTTGGTAGGGGGAGGTGGCTACACCTTC. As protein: CASSLVGGGGYTF.

The CDR3 sequence is CASSGLGRDSGNTIYF. CDR3 in DNA: TGTGCCAGCAGCGGCTTGGGGCGCGACTCTGGAAACACCATATATTTT. The V and J genes are TRBV5-6 and TRBJ1-3; D possibly corresponds to TRBD1 (5 bases). Per the germline V gene, CDR1 is SGHDT and CDR2 is YYEEEE. Trimming took off 4 bases at V and 0 bases at J, with 14 bases between the two ends. This CDR3 comprises 16 residues.

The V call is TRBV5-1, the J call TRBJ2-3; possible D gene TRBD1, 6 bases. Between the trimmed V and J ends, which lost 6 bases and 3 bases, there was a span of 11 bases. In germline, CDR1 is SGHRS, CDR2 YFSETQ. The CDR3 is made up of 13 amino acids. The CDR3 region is CASTLQGTDTQYF. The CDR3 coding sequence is TGCGCCAGCACCCTACAGGGAACAGATACGCAGTATTTT.

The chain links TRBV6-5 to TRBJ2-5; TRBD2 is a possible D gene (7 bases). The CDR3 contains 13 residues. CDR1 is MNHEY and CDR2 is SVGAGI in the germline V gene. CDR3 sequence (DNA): TGTGCTACCCGACGGGGGGCCGGAGAGACCCAGTACTTC. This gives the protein CATRRGAGETQYF.

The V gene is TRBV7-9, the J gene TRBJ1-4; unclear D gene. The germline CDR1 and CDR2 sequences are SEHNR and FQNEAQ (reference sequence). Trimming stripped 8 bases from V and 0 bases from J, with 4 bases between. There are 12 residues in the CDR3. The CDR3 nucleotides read TGTGCCAGCCGCGCAACTAATGAAAAACTGTTTTTT. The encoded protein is CASRATNEKLFF.

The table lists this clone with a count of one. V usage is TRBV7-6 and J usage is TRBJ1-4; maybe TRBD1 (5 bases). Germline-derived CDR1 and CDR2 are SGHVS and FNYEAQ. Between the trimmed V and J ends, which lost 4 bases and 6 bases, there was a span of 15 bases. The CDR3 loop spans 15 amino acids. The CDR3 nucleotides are TGTGCCAGCAGCTCTCAGGGAACGCTACATGAAAAACTGTTTTTT. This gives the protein CASSSQGTLHEKLFF. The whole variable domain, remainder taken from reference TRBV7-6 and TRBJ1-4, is GAGVSQSPRYKVTKRGQDVALRCDPISGHVSLYWYRQALGQGPEFLTYFNYEAQQDKSGLPNDRFSAERPEGSISTLTIQRTEQRDSAMYRCASSSQGTLHEKLFFGSGTQLSVL.

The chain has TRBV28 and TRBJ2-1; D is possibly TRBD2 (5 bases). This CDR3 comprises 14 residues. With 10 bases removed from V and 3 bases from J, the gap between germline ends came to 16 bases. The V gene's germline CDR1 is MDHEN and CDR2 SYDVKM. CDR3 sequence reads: CATDRRPNYNEQFF. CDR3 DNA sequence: TGTGCCACCGATCGGAGGCCCAACTACAATGAGCAGTTCTTC. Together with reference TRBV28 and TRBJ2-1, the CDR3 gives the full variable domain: DVKVTQSSRYLVKRTGEKVFLECVQDMDHENMFWYRQDPGLGLRLIYFSYDVKMKEKGDIPEGYSVSREKKERFSLILESASTNQTSMYLCATDRRPNYNEQFFGPGTRLTVL.

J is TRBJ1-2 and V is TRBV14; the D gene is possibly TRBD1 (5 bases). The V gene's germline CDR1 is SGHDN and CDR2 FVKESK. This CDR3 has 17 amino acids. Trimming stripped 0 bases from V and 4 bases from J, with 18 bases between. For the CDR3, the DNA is TGTGCCAGCAGCCAAGATCTGGGAGTGAGGGGAGGCTATGGCTACACCTTC. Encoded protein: CASSQDLGVRGGYGYTF.